A single sample is the source of the 5 T cell receptor beta chains below, sequenced in a study of type 1 regulatory T cells. These TCRs' antigens remain unknown. TCRdb re-called the reads with MiXCR, one entry per CDR3 protein. The table has 25,000 or so distinct CDR3 sequences, roughly two thirds seen once. The sample consisted of cultured T cells, either the whole culture or a sorted T cell fraction (not recorded which). Noted subset: Tr1-enriched cell product generated in vitro against host alloantigens. These receptors were obtained from a human donor in good health.

The rearrangement links TRBV7-9 to TRBJ2-4; 11 nucleotides agree with TRBD2. Germline V gene lookup returns CDR1 SEHNR and CDR2 FQNEAQ (reference sequence). V was pared by 5 bases and J by 8 bases, with 5 bases of the junction left unmatched. CDR3 length: 14 residues. Here the CDR3 DNA reads TGTGCCAGCAGCCGAGATAGCGGGGGGGACATTCAGTACTTC. Translated: CASSRDSGGDIQYF. The full variable domain, its missing parts supplied by reference TRBV7-9 and TRBJ2-4, is DTGVSQNPRHKITKRGQNVTFRCDPISEHNRLYWYRQTLGQGPEFLTYFQNEAQLEKSRLLSDRFSAERPKGSFSTLEIQRTEQGDSAMYLCASSRDSGGDIQYFGAGTRLSVL.

The chain employs TRBV2 and TRBJ2-3, with 8 bases fitting TRBD2. CDR1 is SNHLY, CDR2 FYNNEI, per germline. The ends lost 6 bases at V and 2 bases at J; junction bases unmatched: 13. This CDR3 is 17 amino acids long. In DNA form, the CDR3 reads TGTGCCAGCAGACGAACCCTTAGCGGGGCCTTCACAGATACGCAGTATTTT. It yields the protein CASRRTLSGAFTDTQYF.

The chain uses TRBV7-2 and TRBJ2-5; TRBD2 matches 12 bases. J was trimmed by 4 bases and V by 7 bases; bases with no gene match: 7. The CDR3 has 15 residues. Per the germline V gene, CDR1 is SGHTA and CDR2 is FQGNSA. Here the CDR3 reads CASTPLAGGLETQYF. The CDR3 DNA sequence: TGTGCCAGCACCCCTCTAGCGGGGGGGTTAGAGACCCAGTACTTC.

V usage is TRBV5-4 and J usage is TRBJ2-5; D possibly uses TRBD1 or TRBD2 (6 bases each). V was pared by 7 bases and J by 2 bases, with 15 bases between. The CDR3 runs 14 residues. CDR1 is SGHNT, CDR2 YYREEE, per germline (reference sequence). The CDR3 bases are TGTGCCAGCCACAAGGAGGGGGGACAAGAGACCCAGTACTTC. It codes for CASHKEGGQETQYF.

The chain uses TRBV18 and TRBJ2-1, with 12 bases identical to TRBD2. The germline CDR1 and CDR2 sequences are KGHSH and LQKENI. This CDR3 region has 16 residues. V dropped 3 bases and J dropped 5; count of bases not matched to a gene: 5. The DNA of the CDR3 is TGTGCCAGCTCACCTCGACTAGCGGGGGATAACAATGAGCAGTTCTTC. Translation: CASSPRLAGDNNEQFF.